These T cell receptor beta chains were read from a single sample in a study of CD8 T cells in ankylosing spondylitis. TCRdb ran MiXCR on the 5' RACE reads and lists one entry per CDR3 protein. The table has around 430,000 distinct CDR3 sequences, 15% to 20% seen once. Specimen: blood, either unsorted or a sorted T cell fraction (not recorded which). These receptors all stem from a male donor with ankylosing spondylitis. CDR3s include the opening cysteine and the closing phenylalanine or tryptophan. A D gene is named only where the DNA matches it firmly. Rows may omit the clone size; those that give it use once, few, many or a size class.

TRBV9,.,TRBJ1-2,.,15,CASSVMLGGNYGYTF,TGTGCCAGCAGCGTTATGTTGGGGGGGAACTATGGCTACACCTTC
TRBV20-1,TRBD1,TRBJ2-5,.,12,CSAFTGEETQYF,TGCAGTGCTTTCACAGGGGAAGAGACCCAGTACTTC
TRBV30,.,TRBJ1-1,few,16,CAWSAGGRKTNTEAFF,TGTGCCTGGAGTGCGGGGGGAAGAAAAACGAACACTGAAGCTTTCTTT
TRBV11-3,TRBD1,TRBJ1-2,.,16,CASSGQGVISNYGYTF,TGTGCCAGCAGCGGACAGGGGGTGATTTCGAACTATGGCTACACCTTC
TRBV27,.,TRBJ1-6,.,15,CASSRQDLNNSPLHF,TGTGCCAGCAGCCGACAGGACCTAAATAATTCACCCCTCCACTTT
TRBV9,.,TRBJ2-5,.,16,CASSVGAGEIQETQYF,TGTGCCAGCAGCGTAGGGGCAGGGGAGATCCAAGAGACCCAGTACTTC
TRBV20-1,TRBD2,TRBJ2-7,.,15,CSARTSGRILLEQYF,TGCAGTGCACGGACTAGCGGGAGGATCCTGCTCGAGCAGTACTTC
TRBV7-3,.,TRBJ2-5,.,15,CASSLSAGGAQTQYF,TGTGCCAGCAGCTTAAGTGCTGGTGGGGCTCAGACCCAGTACTTC
TRBV27,.,TRBJ2-7,.,13,CASSLYRAHEQYF,TGTGCCAGCAGTTTATATCGGGCCCACGAGCAGTACTTC
TRBV9,TRBD2,TRBJ2-2,.,15,CASTSVAGRSGELFF,TGTGCCAGCACCTCCGTGGCCGGGAGGTCCGGGGAGCTGTTTTTT
TRBV20-1,TRBD2,TRBJ2-3,few,16,CSAEWLRERGTDTQYF,TGCAGTGCTGAGTGGCTTAGAGAGCGGGGGACAGATACGCAGTATTTT
TRBV28,.,TRBJ2-1,.,12,CASGTDYNEQFF,TGTGCCAGCGGGACTGACTACAATGAGCAGTTCTTC
TRBV20-1,.,TRBJ1-4,few,14,CSAYRQSNNEKLFF,TGCAGTGCCTATCGACAGTCGAATAATGAAAAACTGTTTTTT
TRBV30,TRBD2,TRBJ2-3,.,15,CAWSGASGATDTQYF,TGTGCCTGGAGTGGGGCTAGCGGAGCTACAGATACGCAGTATTTT
TRBV4-2,TRBD1,TRBJ1-5,many,20,CASSQHPWDRGPYSNQPQHF,TGTGCCAGCAGCCAACATCCCTGGGACAGGGGGCCCTATAGCAATCAGCCCCAGCATTTT
TRBV12-3/TRBV12-4,.,TRBJ1-1,few,10,CASSRGEAFF,TGTGCCAGCAGTCGTGGTGAAGCTTTCTTT
TRBV20-1,.,TRBJ1-1,few,17,CSARDGGAPRMNTEAFF,TGCAGTGCTAGAGATGGGGGAGCCCCTCGGATGAACACTGAAGCTTTCTTT
TRBV5-1,.,TRBJ2-1,.,16,CASSLGGTPSYNEQFF,TGCGCCAGCAGCTTGGGTGGTACCCCTTCCTACAATGAGCAGTTCTTC
TRBV7-8,TRBD2,TRBJ2-5,.,19,CASSLMGQIAGEIKETQYF,TGTGCCAGCAGCTTAATGGGACAAATAGCGGGGGAGATAAAAGAGACCCAGTACTTC
TRBV6-2/TRBV6-3,.,TRBJ2-7,few,14,CASRRPGTTYEQYF,TGTGCCAGCCGACGGCCCGGGACAACCTACGAGCAGTACTTC
TRBV27,TRBD2,TRBJ2-7,few,16,CASRPWRSGDTYEQYF,TGTGCCAGCAGACCTTGGCGGAGCGGGGATACCTACGAGCAGTACTTC
TRBV6-2/TRBV6-3,.,TRBJ2-5,.,14,CASSSWTEGGTQYF,TGTGCCAGCAGTTCCTGGACGGAAGGGGGGACCCAGTACTTC
TRBV12-3/TRBV12-4,TRBD1,TRBJ2-7,.,14,CASSIQGAIYEQYF,TGTGCCAGCAGTATCCAGGGGGCGATCTACGAGCAGTACTTC
TRBV5-1,.,TRBJ2-2,many,13,CASSSLGSGELFF,TGCGCCAGCAGTTCGTTGGGATCCGGGGAGCTGTTTTTT
TRBV20-1,.,TRBJ1-4,.,17,CSARGIGPGATNEKLFF,TGCAGTGCTAGAGGAATTGGCCCGGGTGCAACTAATGAAAAACTGTTTTTT
TRBV6-2/TRBV6-3,TRBD2,TRBJ2-1,few,14,CATHRLAGPYEQFF,TGTGCCACCCATCGACTAGCGGGCCCGTATGAGCAGTTCTTC
TRBV5-6,TRBD2,TRBJ2-3,many,14,CASLTSGGADTQYF,TGTGCCAGCCTGACTAGCGGGGGTGCAGATACGCAGTATTTT
TRBV10-3,TRBD1,TRBJ1-1,few,15,CAISAGTGQNTEAFF,TGTGCCATCAGCGCCGGGACAGGCCAAAACACTGAAGCTTTCTTT
TRBV7-2,.,TRBJ1-5,.,15,CASSGESGDNQPQHF,TGTGCCAGCAGCGGCGAGTCGGGGGACAATCAGCCCCAGCATTTT
TRBV2,.,TRBJ2-7,.,13,CASIRWGPYEQYF,TGTGCCAGCATAAGGTGGGGGCCCTACGAGCAGTACTTC
TRBV7-2,.,TRBJ2-5,.,15,CASRRGDRRGETQYF,TGTGCCAGCAGGCGGGGGGACAGGAGGGGAGAGACCCAGTACTTC
TRBV5-1,.,TRBJ1-2,few,13,CASTSERAYGYTF,TGCGCCAGCACTTCCGAGAGGGCCTATGGCTACACCTTC
TRBV20-1,TRBD1,TRBJ2-7,few,13,CSVSGQGAYEQYF,TGCAGTGTTTCAGGACAGGGGGCCTACGAGCAGTACTTC
TRBV24-1,TRBD2,TRBJ2-7,few,13,CATSSSGTGEQYF,TGTGCCACCAGCAGTAGCGGGACGGGGGAGCAGTACTTC
TRBV6-6,.,TRBJ2-1,.,13,CASTLDSYNEQFF,TGTGCCAGCACCCTCGACAGTTACAATGAGCAGTTCTTC
TRBV7-3,.,TRBJ1-1,.,10,CASTRPTAFF,TGTGCCAGCACGCGGCCCACAGCTTTCTTT
TRBV11-2,.,TRBJ1-4,.,13,CASSLIQDEKLFF,TGTGCCAGCAGCTTAATACAGGATGAAAAACTGTTTTTT
TRBV20-1,TRBD2,TRBJ2-1,once,10,CSLAGYELFF,TGCAGTTTAGCGGGATATGAGCTGTTCTTC
TRBV3-1,TRBD2,TRBJ2-2,.,19,CASTLTISKSGGARGELFF,TGTGCCAGCACCCTCACTATTTCGAAGAGCGGGGGGGCTCGCGGGGAGCTGTTTTTT
TRBV14,.,TRBJ1-5,.,13,CASSHGGDQPQHF,TGTGCCAGCAGCCACGGAGGAGATCAGCCCCAGCATTTT
TRBV4-1,.,TRBJ2-3,few,18,CASSQEGGGLVKKDTQYF,TGCGCCAGCAGCCAAGAGGGGGGCGGACTAGTAAAAAAAGATACGCAGTATTTT
TRBV20-1,.,TRBJ1-2,few,12,CSARHTVYGYTF,TGCAGTGCTAGACACACCGTCTATGGCTACACCTTC
TRBV13,.,TRBJ2-3,few,14,CASSSTYSTDTQYF,TGTGCCAGCAGCTCGACCTACAGCACAGATACGCAGTATTTT
TRBV6-1,.,TRBJ1-2,.,16,CASSRPSTGYNYGYTF,TGTGCCAGCAGTCGGCCTTCGACAGGATATAACTATGGCTACACCTTC
TRBV7-2,TRBD1,TRBJ2-3,few,15,CASSLNRGQTDTQYF,TGTGCCAGCAGCTTAAACAGGGGGCAGACAGATACGCAGTATTTT